This is a list of T cell receptor beta chains from one sample in a study of T cell responses to AZD1222 COVID-19 vaccine. Sequenced by immunoSEQ multiplex PCR; TCRdb stores in-frame clones only, minus some. The sample lists around 140,000 clones; around nine tenths were seen once. Sequencing was performed on peripheral blood, taken on day 0 of AZD1222 vaccination. Source of these receptors: an adult in good health. Both conserved end residues are part of each CDR3. A D gene is named only where the DNA matches it firmly.

j_call d_call v_call cdr3_nt cdr3_aa
TRBJ2-1 TRBD1 TRBV24-1 TGTGCCACCAGTGAAAGGTCCCACAGGGGGTCCTACAATGAGCAGTTCTTC CATSERSHRGSYNEQFF
TRBJ1-4 . TRBV3-1/TRBV3-2 TGTGCCAGCAGCCAAGTAAGAGGACAGCTTAATGAAAAACTGTTTTTT CASSQVRGQLNEKLFF
TRBJ2-3 TRBD1 TRBV6-6 TGTGCCAGCAGTTCCGGACAGGGGACAGATACGCAGTATTTT CASSSGQGTDTQYF
TRBJ2-7 . TRBV7-9 TGTGCCAGCAGCTTAACTCCAGCTAGCTACGAGCAGTACTTC CASSLTPASYEQYF
TRBJ2-3 . TRBV7-3 TGTGCCAGCAGCTCCGAGACTAGCACAGATACGCAGTATTTT CASSSETSTDTQYF
TRBJ2-7 . TRBV27 TGTGCCAGCAGTCCCGGTCCCCCCTACGAGCAGTACTTC CASSPGPPYEQYF
TRBJ1-6 . TRBV27 TGTGCCAGCAGTCCCACCGGGACATATAATTCACCCCTCCACTTT CASSPTGTYNSPLHF
TRBJ2-7 TRBD2 TRBV18 TGTGCCAGCTCACCGACTAGCGGGGGGGCTTACGAGCAGTACTTC CASSPTSGGAYEQYF
TRBJ1-5 . TRBV5-6 TGTGCCAGCAGCCGGTCCGGGTATAGCAATCAGCCCCAGCATTTT CASSRSGYSNQPQHF
TRBJ1-3 . TRBV25-1 TGTGCCAGCAGTGTCGCTTCTACCGGGACGAGGCTATATTTT CASSVASTGTRLYF